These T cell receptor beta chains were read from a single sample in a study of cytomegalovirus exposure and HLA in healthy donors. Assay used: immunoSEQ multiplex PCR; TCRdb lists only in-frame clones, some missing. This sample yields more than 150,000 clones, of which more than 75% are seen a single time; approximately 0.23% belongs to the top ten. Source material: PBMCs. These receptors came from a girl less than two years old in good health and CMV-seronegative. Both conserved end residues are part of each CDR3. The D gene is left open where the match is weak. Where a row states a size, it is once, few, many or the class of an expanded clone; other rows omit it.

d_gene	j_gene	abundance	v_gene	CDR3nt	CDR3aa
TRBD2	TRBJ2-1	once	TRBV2	TGTGCCAGCAGGGGGAGGGATGAGCAGTTCTTC	CASRGRDEQFF
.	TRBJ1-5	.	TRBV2	TGTGCCAGCAGGCCCGAGCCCGCGAGCAATCAGCCCCAGCATTTT	CASRPEPASNQPQHF
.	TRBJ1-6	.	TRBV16	TGTGCCAGCAGCCAATCAATCAGGGATTCACCCCTCCACTTT	CASSQSIRDSPLHF
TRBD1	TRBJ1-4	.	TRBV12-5	TGTGCTAGTGGTGCCCTACAGGGGCGAGCTGAAAAACTGTTTTTT	CASGALQGRAEKLFF
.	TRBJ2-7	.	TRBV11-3	TGTGCCAGCAGCTTAAAGGGGTCCTTCTACGAGCAGTACTTC	CASSLKGSFYEQYF
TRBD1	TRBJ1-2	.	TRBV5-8	TGTGCCAGCAGCCCAGGGACAGGGGGCATTTATGGCTACACCTTC	CASSPGTGGIYGYTF
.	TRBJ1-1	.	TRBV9	TGTGCCAGCAGCGCCGGGGGAACGATGAACACTGAAGCTTTCTTT	CASSAGGTMNTEAFF
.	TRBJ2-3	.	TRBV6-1	TGTGCCAGCACCGACTCTAACCGCGATACGCAGTATTTT	CASTDSNRDTQYF
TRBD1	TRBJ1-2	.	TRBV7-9	TGTGCCAGCAGCCCAAAAGGTCAGGGGGCAAACTATGGCTACACCTTC	CASSPKGQGANYGYTF
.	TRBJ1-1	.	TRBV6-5	TGTGCCAGCAGCCAAAGTCGGACTGAAGCTTTCTTT	CASSQSRTEAFF
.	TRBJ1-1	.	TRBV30	TGTGCCTGGAGAGAGGGCTGGGTGACTGAAGCTTTCTTT	CAWREGWVTEAFF
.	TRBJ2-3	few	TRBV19	TGTGCCAGTAGCCGATCGGGTTACTATACGCAGTATTTT	CASSRSGYYTQYF
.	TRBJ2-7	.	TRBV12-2	TGTGCAAGTCGCTTACTCCACAGACTAGCGGGAGACCTCTCCTACGAGCAGTACTTC	CASRLLHRLAGDLSYEQYF
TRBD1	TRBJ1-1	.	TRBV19	TGTGCCAGTAGTATAGATCGGGGACAGGGGAGGGCTGAAGCTTTCTTT	CASSIDRGQGRAEAFF
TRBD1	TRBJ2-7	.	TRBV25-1	TGTGCCAGCAGTGAGTTGGACAGGGGGCGCGAGCAGTACTTC	CASSELDRGREQYF
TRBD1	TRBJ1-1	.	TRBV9	TGTGCCAGCAGCACCTCGACAGGGCCGAACACTGAAGCTTTCTTT	CASSTSTGPNTEAFF
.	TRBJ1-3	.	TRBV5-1	TGCGCCAGCAGCTTGGAGGGGGTTTCCTCTGGAAACACCATATATTTT	CASSLEGVSSGNTIYF
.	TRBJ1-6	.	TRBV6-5	TGTGCCAGCCAGGCGGGGGCAGGAGCTGGAACCCTCCACTTT	CASQAGAGAGTLHF
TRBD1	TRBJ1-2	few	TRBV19	TGTGCCAGTAGTCCCCGGACAGGGGGCTATGGCTACACCTTC	CASSPRTGGYGYTF
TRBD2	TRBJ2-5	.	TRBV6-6	TGTGCCAGCAGTTACACACGCGGGGGAGAAGAGACCCAGTACTTC	CASSYTRGGEETQYF
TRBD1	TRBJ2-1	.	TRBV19	TGTGCCAGTAGCCAAGACAGGGCGGGCTACAATGAGCAGTTCTTC	CASSQDRAGYNEQFF
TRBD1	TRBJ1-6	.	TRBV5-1	TGCGCCAGCAAGAGGGGACAGAATAATTCACCCCTCCACTTT	CASKRGQNNSPLHF
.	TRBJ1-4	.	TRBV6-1	TGTGCCACCCAAAACAGCAACGCTAATGAAAAACTGTTTTTT	CATQNSNANEKLFF
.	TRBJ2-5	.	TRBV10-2	TGCGCCAGCTCGGGGGGCCCAGGAGAGACCCAGTACTTC	CASSGGPGETQYF
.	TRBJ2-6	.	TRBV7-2	TGTGCCAGCAGCGGAGAGGGGGGGTGGGTGGCTGGGGCCAACGTCCTGACTTTC	CASSGEGGWVAGANVLTF
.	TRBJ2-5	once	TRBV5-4	TGTGCCAGCAGCTTGGGCTGGGCCAACCAAGAGACCCAGTACTTC	CASSLGWANQETQYF
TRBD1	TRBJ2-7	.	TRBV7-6	TGTGCCAGCAGCAATACAGGGGGATTCTCCTACGAGCAGTACTTC	CASSNTGGFSYEQYF
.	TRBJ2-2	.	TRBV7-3	TGTTCCAGCAGCCCCTTTCGGGACTCGATCACCGGGGAGCTGTTTTTT	CSSSPFRDSITGELFF
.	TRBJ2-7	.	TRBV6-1	TGTGCCAGCAGTGAAGTTGTAGTCGAGCAGTACTTC	CASSEVVVEQYF
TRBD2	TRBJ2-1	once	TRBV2	TGTGCCAAGCAACTAGCGGGGGATCACAATGAGCAGTTCTTC	CAKQLAGDHNEQFF
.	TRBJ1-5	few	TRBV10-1	TGCGCCAGCAGTGAACAGATAGATCAGCCCCAGCATTTT	CASSEQIDQPQHF
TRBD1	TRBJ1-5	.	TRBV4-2	TGTGCCAGCAGCCACGAACAGGGGGCGCTTAGCAATCAGCCCCAGCATTTT	CASSHEQGALSNQPQHF
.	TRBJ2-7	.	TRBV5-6	TGTGCCAGCAGCCCTGCCGGGACTTACTACGAGCAGTACTTC	CASSPAGTYYEQYF
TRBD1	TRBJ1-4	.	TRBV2	TGTGCCAGCACCGGGACAGGGGTTGAAAAACTGTTTTTT	CASTGTGVEKLFF
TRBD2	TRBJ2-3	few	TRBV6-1	TGTGCCAGCAGGGTCCAGCGGGGGAGCACAGATACGCAGTATTTT	CASRVQRGSTDTQYF
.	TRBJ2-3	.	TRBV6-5	TGTGCCAGCAGTTACCCAACGACAGATTTCACAGATACGCAGTATTTT	CASSYPTTDFTDTQYF
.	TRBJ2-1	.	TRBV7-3	TGTGCCAGCAGCTTAGTGGGGGGGCCGGGTAATGAGCAGTTCTTC	CASSLVGGPGNEQFF
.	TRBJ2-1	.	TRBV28	TGTGCCAGCAGTCCCCCCGGCTACAATGAGCAGTTCTTC	CASSPPGYNEQFF
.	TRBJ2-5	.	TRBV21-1	TGTGCCAGCAGATGGGACTCGACCCAAGAGACCCAGTACTTC	CASRWDSTQETQYF